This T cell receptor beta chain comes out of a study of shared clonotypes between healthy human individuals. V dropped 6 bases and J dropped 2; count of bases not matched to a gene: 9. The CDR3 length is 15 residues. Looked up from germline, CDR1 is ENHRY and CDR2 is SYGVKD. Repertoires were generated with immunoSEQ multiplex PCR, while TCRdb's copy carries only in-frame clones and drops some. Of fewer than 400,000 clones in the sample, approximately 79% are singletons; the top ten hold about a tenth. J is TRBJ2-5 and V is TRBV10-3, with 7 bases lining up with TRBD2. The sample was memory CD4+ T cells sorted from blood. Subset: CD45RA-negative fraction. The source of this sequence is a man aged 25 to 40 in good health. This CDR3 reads CAISPGGSRQETQYF. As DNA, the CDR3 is TGTGCCATCAGCCCGGGCGGGAGTAGGCAAGAGACCCAGTACTTC.